These T cell receptor beta chains were read from a single sample in a study of OX40 agonist ivuxolimab in advanced cancers. TCRdb keeps only in-frame clones here, not all; method: immunoSEQ multiplex PCR. The sample holds 62,000 or so clones, roughly 86% seen once. The source material was CD4+ or CD8+ T cells sorted from blood, sampled in a trial of the OX40 agonist ivuxolimab. The receptors shown here come from an adult with an advanced solid tumor such as melanoma, head and neck, liver or kidney cancer. CDR3s include the opening cysteine and the closing phenylalanine or tryptophan. The order of the fields is J gene, clone size, D gene, V gene, CDR3 DNA, CDR3 protein. A D gene is named only where the DNA matches it firmly. Not all rows give a size; the values are once, few, many and, for expanded clones, a class.

>TRBJ1-1|.|.|TRBV6-1
TGTGCCAGCAGTGAAACAAGGGACACTGAAGCTTTCTTT
CASSETRDTEAFF
>TRBJ2-7|.|.|TRBV5-1
TGCGCCAGCTGCTTCGGGACGGGGACCTACGAGCAGTACTTC
CASCFGTGTYEQYF
>TRBJ1-1|.|.|TRBV5-4
TGTGCCAGCAGCTTATTCGGCAGGGGGAACACTGAAGCTTTCTTT
CASSLFGRGNTEAFF
>TRBJ1-1|.|.|TRBV6-5
TGTGCCAGCACCAGGGACCTGAACACTGAAGCTTTCTTT
CASTRDLNTEAFF
>TRBJ2-2|.|.|TRBV5-1
TGCGCCAGCAGCTCTAAACCACAGGGAAGGGACACCGGGGAGCTGTTTTTT
CASSSKPQGRDTGELFF
>TRBJ2-3|.|TRBD2|TRBV10-2
TGCGCCAGCAGAACTAGCGGGGCCGCCCCAGATACGCAGTATTTT
CASRTSGAAPDTQYF
>TRBJ2-3|once|TRBD2|TRBV5-8
TGTGCCAGCAGCCCGGGACTAGCGGGGGGCCAAGATACGCAGTATTTT
CASSPGLAGGQDTQYF
>TRBJ1-1|.|TRBD1|TRBV18
TGTGCCAGCTCACCATATACAGGGGGCACTGAAGCTTTCTTT
CASSPYTGGTEAFF
>TRBJ2-7|few|TRBD1|TRBV7-9
TGTGCCAGCAGCTTGGGACAGGGTACCTACGAGCAGTACTTC
CASSLGQGTYEQYF
>TRBJ1-6|once|.|TRBV28
TGTGCCAGCAGTTCCCCGGGTATAGGGTTGGCTTCACCCCTCCACTTT
CASSSPGIGLASPLHF
>TRBJ1-2|.|.|TRBV7-9
TGTGCCAGCAGCTCTAACTACAGGGATGGCTACACCTTC
CASSSNYRDGYTF
>TRBJ2-7|once|TRBD1|TRBV7-6
TGTGCCAGCAGCCCCGGGACAGAAAGAGCGCGCGAGCAGTACTTC
CASSPGTERAREQYF
>TRBJ2-1|once|TRBD1|TRBV30
TGTGCCTGGAGTAGGGACAGGTTAGGGGGAAGCTCCTACAATGAGCAGTTCTTC
CAWSRDRLGGSSYNEQFF
>TRBJ2-5|.|TRBD1|TRBV11-3
TGTGCCAGCAGCTCCGGACAGGATCAAGAGACCCAGTACTTC
CASSSGQDQETQYF
>TRBJ1-1|.|.|TRBV14
TGTGCCAGCAGCCAAGATCGGGCAGGGGTGAACACTGAAGCTTTCTTT
CASSQDRAGVNTEAFF
>TRBJ2-5|.|TRBD1|TRBV5-1
TGCGCCAGCAGCTGGACAGGGGTAATAGAGACCCAGTACTTC
CASSWTGVIETQYF
>TRBJ1-3|.|TRBD1|TRBV6-6
TGTGCCAGCAGGCCCGACAGGGTTCGGGACACCATATATTTT
CASRPDRVRDTIYF
>TRBJ2-5|.|.|TRBV2
TGTGCCAGCAGTCCCCGGGCGCCGAGCCTGTCCCAGTACTTC
CASSPRAPSLSQYF
>TRBJ2-1|.|TRBD2|TRBV5-6
TGTGCCAGCAGCTTGAGGACTAGCCTCAATGAGCAGTTCTTC
CASSLRTSLNEQFF
>TRBJ1-5|.|.|TRBV6-1
TGTGCCAGTCGAGAGGGGAACCAGCCCCAGCATTTT
CASREGNQPQHF
>TRBJ2-3|.|.|TRBV29-1
TGCAGCGTTGGATGGGGAGGAAGCACAGATACGCAGTATTTT
CSVGWGGSTDTQYF
>TRBJ2-5|.|.|TRBV2
TGTGCCAGCCGGACAGTCCGGGTGCAGGAGACCCAGTACTTC
CASRTVRVQETQYF
>TRBJ2-2|.|.|TRBV6-5
TGTGCCAGCAGTTACTCGTTTAGCCGAACCGGGGAGCTGTTTTTT
CASSYSFSRTGELFF
>TRBJ2-4|.|TRBD2|TRBV28
TGTGCCAGCTCGATAGCGGGAGGCCGGACCAAAAACATTCAGTACTTC
CASSIAGGRTKNIQYF
>TRBJ1-6|.|.|TRBV28
TGTGCCAGCAGTTTACCAGGGACATCAAAGTCACCCCTCCACTTT
CASSLPGTSKSPLHF
>TRBJ1-5|.|.|TRBV4-3
TGCGCCAGCAGCCAGATCCCGACCAGCAATCAGCCCCAGCATTTT
CASSQIPTSNQPQHF
>TRBJ2-7|few|.|TRBV30
TGTGCCTGGAGTCGGAGCTCCTACGAGCAGTACTTC
CAWSRSSYEQYF
>TRBJ2-1|.|.|TRBV11-2
TGTGCCAGCAGAAGGAGGGGGGGGACCAATGAGCAGTTCTTC
CASRRRGGTNEQFF
>TRBJ2-3|once|TRBD2|TRBV28
TGTGCCAGCAGTTTCAGCCTTATCCGAGCTAGCGGGAGCGCAGATACGCAGTATTTT
CASSFSLIRASGSADTQYF
>TRBJ2-7|.|.|TRBV6-6
TGTGCCAGCAGAGCTTCGGGTGGCGAGCAGTACTTC
CASRASGGEQYF
>TRBJ1-6|.|.|TRBV18
TGTGCCAGCTCACCAACCGAACCGCCCAATTCACCCCTCCACTTT
CASSPTEPPNSPLHF
>TRBJ2-6|.|.|TRBV5-5
TGTGCCAGCAGCTTGGCCTGGGGGCTCGGGGCCAACGTCCTGACTTTC
CASSLAWGLGANVLTF
>TRBJ1-1|.|.|TRBV5-5
TGTGCCAGCAGCCTCAGGGGACATTCCCCTTTAGAAGCTTTCTTT
CASSLRGHSPLEAFF
>TRBJ2-1|.|.|TRBV30
TGTGCCTGGAACGGGGGTAGCTCCTACAATGAGCAGTTCTTC
CAWNGGSSYNEQFF
>TRBJ2-3|once|.|TRBV7-2
TGTGCCAGCAGCCCGAGACGGGGAGATACGCAGTATTTT
CASSPRRGDTQYF
>TRBJ2-1|.|TRBD2|TRBV2
TGTGCCAGCAGTGAAAGGAGGGGAGGGGAGCAGTTCTTC
CASSERRGGEQFF
>TRBJ1-5|.|.|TRBV7-8
TGTGCCAGCAGCCCCGTAGGGCAGCGGCCCCAGCATTTT
CASSPVGQRPQHF
>TRBJ1-3|.|.|TRBV18
TGTGCCAGCTCACCACCAGGCAATACGATCTCTGGAAACACCATATATTTT
CASSPPGNTISGNTIYF
>TRBJ1-2|.|TRBD1|TRBV29-1
TGCAGCGTATTGACAGGGCGGAGGGGTGGCTACACCTTC
CSVLTGRRGGYTF
>TRBJ2-1|few|.|TRBV5-1
TGCGCCAGCAGCTTCGGGACTTACTCCTACAATGAGCAGTTCTTC
CASSFGTYSYNEQFF
>TRBJ2-5|.|TRBD2|TRBV7-9
TGTGCCAGCAGCTCGGGACTAGCGGGTGAGACCCAGTACTTC
CASSSGLAGETQYF
>TRBJ2-3|.|.|TRBV2
TGTGCCAGCAAGATCTGGGGCAGCGCCAAGGCGGATACGCAGTATTTT
CASKIWGSAKADTQYF
>TRBJ2-1|.|.|TRBV11-3
TGTGCCAGCAGCCCAGGGACGGGGCAGTTCTTC
CASSPGTGQFF
>TRBJ1-6|.|.|TRBV28
TGTGCCAGCGCGGTTGCCTATAATTCACCCCTCCACTTT
CASAVAYNSPLHF
>TRBJ1-6|.|.|TRBV2
TGTGCCAGCAAGTTACAGCGCACCTATAATTCACCCCTCCACTTT
CASKLQRTYNSPLHF
>TRBJ1-1|few|.|TRBV10-2
TGCGCCAGCAGGTTCTGGGAGACTGAAGCTTTCTTT
CASRFWETEAFF
>TRBJ2-5|.|.|TRBV23-1
TGCGCCAGCAGTCAGCGCAGGGGCGTAGGAGGGGAGACCCAGTACTTC
CASSQRRGVGGETQYF